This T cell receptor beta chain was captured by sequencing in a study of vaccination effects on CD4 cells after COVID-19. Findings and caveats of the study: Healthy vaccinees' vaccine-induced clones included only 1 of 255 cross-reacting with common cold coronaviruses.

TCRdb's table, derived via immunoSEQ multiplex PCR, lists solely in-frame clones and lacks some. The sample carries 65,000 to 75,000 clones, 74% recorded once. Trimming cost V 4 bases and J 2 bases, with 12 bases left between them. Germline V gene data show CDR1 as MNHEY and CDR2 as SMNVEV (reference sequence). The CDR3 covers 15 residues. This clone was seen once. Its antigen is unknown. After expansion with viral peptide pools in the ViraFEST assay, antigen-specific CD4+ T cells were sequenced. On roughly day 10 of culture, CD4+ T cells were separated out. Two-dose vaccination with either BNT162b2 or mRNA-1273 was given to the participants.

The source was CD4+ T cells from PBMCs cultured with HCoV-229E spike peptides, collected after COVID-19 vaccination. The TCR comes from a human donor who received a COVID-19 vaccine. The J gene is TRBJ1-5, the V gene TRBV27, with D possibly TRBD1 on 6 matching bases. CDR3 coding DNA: TGTGCCAGCAGTTCGGGGGGGGCAGGCAATCAGCCCCAGCATTTT. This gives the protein CASSSGGAGNQPQHF.